The 2 T cell receptor beta chains in this list originate from one sample, sequenced in a study of cytomegalovirus exposure and HLA in healthy donors. PCR amplification relied on 60 Vbeta primers (plus 13 Jbeta primers). The method was immunoSEQ multiplex PCR; TCRdb's version includes in-frame clones alone and lacks a portion of them. The sample lists 35,000 to 50,000 clones, roughly 80% occurring once. The sample comprised PBMCs. The source of these receptors is a man aged 45-65 years in good health and CMV-seronegative.

This rearrangement joins TRBV5-4 to TRBJ1-1, with 8 bases matching TRBD1. Per germline, CDR1 SGHNT and CDR2 YYREEE (reference sequence). V lost 5 bases and J lost 2; bases outside the gene matches: 5. This CDR3 is 14 amino acids long. This chain's CDR3 is CASSWGQVNTEAFF. CDR3 nucleotides: TGTGCCAGCAGTTGGGGACAGGTTAACACTGAAGCTTTCTTT.

V gene TRBV7-9 combines with J gene TRBJ2-1; D not resolved. The CDR3 totals 15 residues. CDR1 and CDR2 from the germline V gene are SEHNR and FQNEAQ (reference sequence). V lost 2 bases to trimming and J lost 10 bases, with 18 bases between them. The CDR3 nucleotides are TGTGCCAGCAGCTTATTGCCTTCCTATCCCTGGGAGCAGTTCTTC. Amino acid sequence: CASSLLPSYPWEQFF.